This paragraph covers one T cell receptor beta chain sequence. This sample stems from a study of shared clonotypes between healthy human individuals. TCRdb's copy holds only in-frame clones and misses some; the assay was immunoSEQ multiplex PCR. The sample has approximately 2.5 million clones, approximately 94% seen once. Germline CDR1 reads SGHVS; CDR2 reads FQNEAQ. Trimming left V 3 bases short and J 3 bases short, with 11 bases between. The length of the CDR3 is 15 residues. The sequenced sample consisted of naive CD4+ T cells from PBMCs. The subset here: CD45RA+ positively selected. The sequence derives from a man between 18 and 35 years old in good health. Some clones in this sample may be carry-over from other donors' samples. The gene calls are TRBV7-8 and TRBJ2-2; perhaps TRBD1 as D (6 bases). The CDR3 sequence: CASSLKQGDTGELFF. The CDR3 region has the DNA TGTGCCAGCAGCTTGAAACAGGGTGACACCGGGGAGCTGTTTTTT.